The rows below give T cell receptor beta chains drawn from one sample of a study of blood T cell repertoires in COVID-19. Method: immunoSEQ multiplex PCR; TCRdb's copy keeps in-frame clones and lacks some. The sample contains 150,000 to 200,000 clones, approximately 86% of which appear only once. The sequenced sample was peripheral blood. Receptors were obtained from a man in his fifties with active or convalescent COVID-19. CDR3s include the opening cysteine and the closing phenylalanine or tryptophan. Each record gives: CDR3 protein, CDR3 DNA, clone size, V gene, D gene, J gene. A D gene is named only where the DNA matches it firmly. For some rows the clone size is stated as once, few or many, or as a class when expanded; others skip it.

CAWRAFGQGNTEAFF | TGTGCCTGGAGAGCCTTCGGACAGGGGAACACTGAAGCTTTCTTT | NA | TRBV30 | TRBD1 | TRBJ1-1
CASSLDRGSYEQYF | TGTGCCAGCAGCTTAGATCGGGGCTCCTACGAGCAGTACTTC | NA | TRBV7-9 | NA | TRBJ2-7
CASSGTGGLANVLTF | TGTGCCAGCAGTGGCACGGGGGGGTTGGCCAACGTCCTGACTTTC | few | TRBV2 | TRBD2 | TRBJ2-6
CASRSNQGGYTEAFF | TGCGCCAGCAGATCGAACCAGGGAGGTTACACTGAAGCTTTCTTT | NA | TRBV5-1 | NA | TRBJ1-1
CASSPGTAPYGYTF | TGCGCCAGCAGCCCTGGGACAGCCCCATATGGCTACACCTTC | NA | TRBV5-1 | TRBD1 | TRBJ1-2
CARSQAGSDTQYF | TGTGCCCGAAGTCAGGCAGGCTCAGATACGCAGTATTTT | NA | TRBV30 | NA | TRBJ2-3
CASSLLRLERNNEQFF | TGTGCCAGCAGCTTGCTGAGACTGGAGCGAAACAATGAGCAGTTCTTC | NA | TRBV13 | NA | TRBJ2-1
CASSTSGGNYEQYF | TGTGCCAGCTCGACTAGCGGGGGGAACTACGAGCAGTACTTC | NA | TRBV18 | TRBD2 | TRBJ2-7
CASSIGGTSGRETQYF | TGTGCCAGTAGTATAGGTGGGACTAGCGGGAGAGAGACCCAGTACTTC | NA | TRBV19 | TRBD2 | TRBJ2-5
CAWSTGLAGGRSSTDTQYF | TGTGCCTGGAGTACGGGACTAGCGGGAGGCAGATCTAGCACAGATACGCAGTATTTT | NA | TRBV30 | TRBD2 | TRBJ2-3
CASSYLIGGEQFF | TGTGCCAGCAGCTACCTCATCGGGGGTGAGCAGTTCTTC | once | TRBV11-3 | NA | TRBJ2-1
CASSRGADGYTF | TGTGCCAGCAGCCGGGGGGCGGATGGCTACACCTTC | NA | TRBV25-1 | NA | TRBJ1-2
CASSLARLAGATYNEQFF | TGTGCCAGCAGCTTGGCCCGACTAGCGGGAGCTACCTACAATGAGCAGTTCTTC | NA | TRBV5-4 | TRBD2 | TRBJ2-1
CASSQPGRRDEKLFF | TGCGCCAGCAGCCAACCGGGACGGAGGGATGAAAAACTGTTTTTT | NA | TRBV4-1 | NA | TRBJ1-4
CASSRGRASNQPQHF | TGTGCCAGCAGCCGCGGGAGGGCTAGCAATCAGCCCCAGCATTTT | NA | TRBV28 | NA | TRBJ1-5
CASSNGHPGTGFNLQETQYF | TGTGCCAGCAGCAATGGCCACCCCGGGACAGGGTTTAACTTACAAGAGACCCAGTACTTC | NA | TRBV21-1 | NA | TRBJ2-5
CASRPGQYSNQPQHF | TGTGCCAGCAGACCTGGACAGTATAGCAATCAGCCCCAGCATTTT | NA | TRBV28 | NA | TRBJ1-5
CASSPYRQLNQPQHF | TGTGCCAGCAGCCCCTACCGACAGCTCAATCAGCCCCAGCATTTT | NA | TRBV7-2 | NA | TRBJ1-5
CASSLAPAQGNEQFF | TGTGCCAGCAGTTTAGCCCCCGCACAGGGTAATGAGCAGTTCTTC | NA | TRBV28 | NA | TRBJ2-1
CASSPGDSGNTIYF | TGTGCCAGCAGCCCAGGGGATTCTGGAAACACCATATATTTT | NA | TRBV11-3 | NA | TRBJ1-3
CASSPRTGPNEKLFF | TGTGCCAGCAGCCCGCGGACAGGGCCGAATGAAAAACTGTTTTTT | NA | TRBV3-1/TRBV3-2 | TRBD1 | TRBJ1-4
CASSHGSWGWRGDEQFF | TGTGCCAGCAGCCACGGATCCTGGGGATGGCGGGGCGATGAGCAGTTCTTC | NA | TRBV3-1/TRBV3-2 | NA | TRBJ2-1
CASSLDPGFFSSPLHF | TGTGCCAGCAGCTTAGACCCAGGGTTTTTTAGTTCACCCCTCCACTTT | NA | TRBV7-2 | NA | TRBJ1-6
CASSLRTGESEKLFF | TGTGCCAGCAGCTTGCGGACAGGGGAGTCGGAAAAACTGTTTTTT | NA | TRBV5-4 | TRBD1 | TRBJ1-4
CASSSTVNYGYTF | TGTGCCAGCAGCTCTACGGTGAACTATGGCTACACCTTC | NA | TRBV5-6 | NA | TRBJ1-2
CASSLELNTEAFF | TGCGCCAGCAGCTTAGAGCTGAACACTGAAGCTTTCTTT | NA | TRBV5-1 | NA | TRBJ1-1
CASSEALQGNNQPQHF | TGTGCCAGCAGTGAAGCGCTTCAGGGTAACAATCAGCCCCAGCATTTT | NA | TRBV6-1 | NA | TRBJ1-5
CASSLGTKMYNEQFF | TGTGCCAGCAGCCTCGGGACAAAAATGTACAATGAGCAGTTCTTC | once | TRBV7-9 | NA | TRBJ2-1
CASSSTVTYTEAFF | TGTGCCAGCAGTTCGACAGTAACTTACACTGAAGCTTTCTTT | NA | TRBV3-1/TRBV3-2 | NA | TRBJ1-1
CASSYSWGGRAFF | TGTGCCAGCAGTTACTCTTGGGGAGGGAGAGCTTTCTTT | NA | TRBV6-5 | NA | TRBJ1-1
CASSGQGSNQPQHF | TGTGCCAGCAGTGGACAGGGAAGCAATCAGCCCCAGCATTTT | NA | TRBV2 | TRBD1 | TRBJ1-5
CASSPRDREAGELFF | TGTGCCAGCTCACCACGGGACAGGGAGGCCGGGGAGCTGTTTTTT | NA | TRBV18 | TRBD1 | TRBJ2-2
CASSWAGGTGGEQYF | TGTGCCAGCAGCTGGGCCGGGGGGACAGGGGGCGAGCAGTACTTC | NA | TRBV7-2 | TRBD1 | TRBJ2-7
CASSQSVATNEQFF | TGTGCCAGCAGCCAGTCGGTAGCGACAAATGAGCAGTTCTTC | NA | TRBV14 | NA | TRBJ2-1
CASNVRAGGNYGYTF | TGTGCCAGCAACGTAAGGGCCGGCGGGAACTATGGCTACACCTTC | NA | TRBV28 | NA | TRBJ1-2
CASGEGQPTDTQYF | TGTGCCAGCGGGGAGGGACAACCCACAGATACGCAGTATTTT | NA | TRBV28 | NA | TRBJ2-3
CASKKQGAEPQHF | TGTGCCAGCAAAAAACAGGGGGCTGAGCCCCAGCATTTT | NA | TRBV2 | TRBD1 | TRBJ1-5
CASSSRDSNEKLFF | TGTGCCAGCAGTTCCCGGGACAGTAATGAAAAACTGTTTTTT | NA | TRBV6-6 | TRBD1 | TRBJ1-4
CASSVLGLSNQPQHF | TGTGCCAGCAGCGTATTGGGGCTTAGCAATCAGCCCCAGCATTTT | NA | TRBV9 | NA | TRBJ1-5
CASSYSGQSSYNSPLHF | TGTGCCAGCAGTTACTCGGGACAGAGCTCCTATAATTCACCCCTCCACTTT | NA | TRBV6-2/TRBV6-3 | TRBD1 | TRBJ1-6